This T cell receptor (beta chain) was captured by sequencing in a study of cytomegalovirus exposure and HLA in healthy donors. Study-wide points: 150 to 200 TCR beta chains were listed as cytomegalovirus-associated. Specific recognition of CMV antigens was confirmed in vitro for a few chains (all CMV-associated). Earlier analysis yielded a pattern in which most TCR beta V segments were productive about 90% or about 30% of the time. A later analysis reportedly identified an Asian-associated ancestry cluster as carrying fewer N-insertions than the approximately 640-donor mean.

This PCR relied on a set of 60 Vbeta primers and 13 Jbeta primers. Profiled with immunoSEQ multiplex PCR; TCRdb holds only in-frame clones, not every one. This table holds about 120,000 clones, around 74% found once. CDR1 and CDR2 from the germline V gene are KGHSH and LQKENI. There are 17 residues in the CDR3. J lost 6 bases, V lost 3 bases, and 14 bases had no gene match. Regarding this clone: What it binds is unknown.

The genes are TRBV18 and TRBJ2-5, with TRBD1 matching 9 bases. The specimen sequenced was PBMCs. The TCR originated in a male donor in good health and CMV-seronegative. CDR3 nucleotide sequence: TGTGCCAGCTCACCCCGGACAGGGGATGGGTATTTGAAGACCCAGTACTTC. The encoded protein is CASSPRTGDGYLKTQYF.